The TCR beta chain described here comes from a study of blood T cell repertoires in COVID-19. About the study: The samples span acute and convalescent COVID-19 from the United States, Italy and Spain.

In the authors' workflow: Cell counts per sample came from amplifying reference gene primers. TCRdb's copy holds only in-frame clones and misses some; the assay was immunoSEQ multiplex PCR. The V and J calls and clone size were taken over from that table, and D and trimming were inferred from the DNA. This sample has some 250,000 clones, with around 86% found just once. Germline loops: CDR1 MGHDK, CDR2 SYGVNS. J gave up 5 bases and V 1 base, and 7 bases lay outside the gene matches. CDR3 size: 16 residues. The receptor comes from a woman in her 30s who had recovered from COVID-19. The sequenced sample was peripheral blood. The V gene is TRBV25-1, the J gene TRBJ2-3; 9 nucleotides line up with TRBD1. CDR3 in amino acids: CASSESGTGTGDTQYF. The CDR3, as DNA: TGTGCCAGCAGTGAATCCGGGACAGGGACGGGAGATACGCAGTATTTT.